This passage covers 25 T cell receptor beta chains from one sample sequenced in a study of T cell changes during pregnancy in multiple sclerosis. Sequenced by immunoSEQ multiplex PCR; TCRdb stores in-frame clones only, minus some. This table has roughly 52,000 clones, roughly 92% appearing once. The specimen was CD8+ T cells from peripheral blood mononuclear cells, collected in the third trimester of pregnancy. The receptors derive from a female donor with multiple sclerosis, enrolled in a pregnancy study.

J is TRBJ2-7 and V is TRBV5-4, with TRBD2 matching 11 bases. In germline, CDR1 is SGHNT, CDR2 YYREEE (reference sequence). V trimming: 0 bases; J trimming: 4 bases; junction bases outside the gene matches: 3. CDR3 length: 15 amino acids. In nucleotides, the CDR3 is TGTGCCAGCAGCTTGGCCGCTAGCGGGAGGTACGAGCAGTACTTC. It encodes CASSLAASGRYEQYF.

J is TRBJ1-1 and V is TRBV2; 7 bases match TRBD1. Per the germline V gene, CDR1 is SNHLY and CDR2 is FYNNEI. The length of the CDR3 is 19 residues. The J segment lost 1 base and the V segment lost 5 bases, leaving 19 bases of the junction unmatched. The CDR3 coding sequence is TGTGCCAGCAGTCCCCTCGGCGACCGGGGGACAGAGACGAACACTGAAGCTTTCTTT. Residues: CASSPLGDRGTETNTEAFF. Looking up the rest from reference TRBV2 and TRBJ1-1 gives the full variable domain: EPEVTQTPSHQVTQMGQEVILRCVPISNHLYFYWYRQILGQKVEFLVSFYNNEISEKSEIFDDQFSVERPDGSNFTLKIRSTKLEDSAMYFCASSPLGDRGTETNTEAFFGQGTRLTVV.

V is TRBV19 and J is TRBJ1-4, with TRBD1 as a possible D gene (5 bases). V lost 6 bases and J lost 5, with 13 bases in between. Looked up from germline, CDR1 is LNHDA and CDR2 is SQIVND (reference sequence). The CDR3 spans 14 residues. The CDR3 coding sequence is TGTGCCAGTAGGACCGGGACTGTGAATGAAAAACTGTTTTTT. It encodes CASRTGTVNEKLFF.

The chain uses TRBV9 and TRBJ2-7; TRBD2 matches at 9 bases. Germline CDR1 and CDR2: SGDLS and YYNGEE. Unmatched junction bases numbered 11, after V lost 0 bases and J lost 4 bases. The CDR3 is 17 amino acids. CDR3 sequence reads: CASSVGRLAGPQYEQYF. The DNA of the CDR3 is TGTGCCAGCAGCGTAGGGCGTCTAGCGGGACCACAATACGAGCAGTACTTC. Combining the CDR3 with reference TRBV9 and TRBJ2-7 gives the whole variable domain DSGVTQTPKHLITATGQRVTLRCSPRSGDLSVYWYQQSLDQGLQFLIQYYNGEERAKGNILERFSAQQFPDLHSELNLSSLELGDSALYFCASSVGRLAGPQYEQYFGPGTRLTVT.

The gene calls are TRBV7-9 and TRBJ1-1; TRBD1 is a possible D gene (6 bases). CDR3 length: 14 residues. Germline assignment: CDR1 SEHNR and CDR2 FQNEAQ (reference sequence). V was trimmed by 5 bases and J by 3 bases, leaving 13 bases between them. The CDR3 spells CASSPTGKDTEAFF. The CDR3 DNA sequence: TGTGCCAGCAGCCCTACAGGGAAGGACACTGAAGCTTTCTTT.

The chain couples TRBV10-3 to TRBJ2-7; D is possibly TRBD2 (5 bases). This CDR3 contains 15 residues. Per the germline V gene, CDR1 is ENHRY and CDR2 is SYGVKD. Trimming removed 2 bases at V and 5 bases at J, with 16 bases between. This chain's CDR3 is CAISEAPGWSNEQYF. Written as DNA, the CDR3 is TGTGCCATCAGTGAGGCCCCGGGGTGGTCGAACGAGCAGTACTTC.

This sequence joins TRBV28 and TRBJ2-3; 11 nucleotides align to TRBD2. J lost 2 bases, V lost 4 bases, and 14 bases had no gene match. The CDR3 spans 19 residues. Germline loops: CDR1 MDHEN, CDR2 SYDVKM. The CDR3 loop is CASSSGLADLMGLTDTQYF. DNA for the CDR3: TGTGCCAGCAGTTCGGGACTAGCGGACCTCATGGGGCTCACAGATACGCAGTATTTT.

The genes are TRBV9 and TRBJ1-1; no clear D gene. The CDR3 length is 16 residues. The germline V gene has CDR1 SGDLS and CDR2 YYNGEE. Trimming took off 1 base at V and 2 bases at J, with 15 bases between the two ends. The CDR3 loop is CASSVSSRAENTEAFF. CDR3 DNA sequence: TGTGCCAGCAGCGTATCCTCGCGCGCGGAAAACACTGAAGCTTTCTTT.

Only one count was recorded for this clone. The chain employs TRBV27 and TRBJ1-5; D not resolved. The CDR3 totals 17 residues. Germline V gene data show CDR1 as MNHEY and CDR2 as SMNVEV (reference sequence). Trimming took 0 bases from V and 0 from J, leaving 12 bases between them. The CDR3 DNA sequence: TGTGCCAGCAGTTTATCGGGCAGTCAACCTAGCAATCAGCCCCAGCATTTT. Its translation is CASSLSGSQPSNQPQHF.

In this sample, this clone turned up a few times. V gene TRBV7-9 combines with J gene TRBJ1-3; D not certain. The V end lost 5 bases, the J end lost 0 bases, and 14 bases lay between the germline ends. The CDR3 is 16 amino acids. Looked up from germline, CDR1 is SEHNR and CDR2 is FQNEAQ (reference sequence). In nucleotides, the CDR3 is TGTGCCAGCAGCGTAGACTCGGCGGTCTCTGGAAACACCATATATTTT. Translated: CASSVDSAVSGNTIYF.

The V gene is TRBV7-7, the J gene TRBJ2-2; 7 bases map to TRBD1. Germline trimming cut 4 bases from V and 5 bases from J; bases unmatched to any gene: 7. CDR1 and CDR2 from the germline V gene are SSHAT and FNYEAQ (reference sequence). The CDR3 length is 15 residues. The CDR3 coding sequence is TGTGCCAGCAGCTCGAGACAGGGTTTGACCGGGGAGCTGTTTTTT. Translation gives CASSSRQGLTGELFF.

This sequence joins TRBV19 and TRBJ2-7, with 7 bases lining up with TRBD1. The CDR3 is 17 amino acids. The ends lost 2 bases at V and 0 bases at J; junction bases unmatched: 10. Germline V gene sequence: CDR1 LNHDA, CDR2 SQIVND (reference sequence). In DNA form, the CDR3 reads TGTGCCAGTAGTATAAGAGCGCCCCGGGACAGCTCCTACGAGCAGTACTTC. It codes for CASSIRAPRDSSYEQYF.

This CDR3 is CSSWAGGDTQYF. The CDR3 DNA reads TGTTCGAGCTGGGCGGGAGGGGATACGCAGTATTTT. The chain is built from TRBV7-2 and TRBJ2-3, with 9 bases identical to TRBD2. Germline CDR1 SGHTA, CDR2 FQGNSA. The CDR3 is 12 residues long.

This clone was seen only once. J is TRBJ2-1 and V is TRBV4-3; D perhaps matches TRBD2 (6 bases). Between the trimmed V and J ends, which lost 3 bases and 2 bases, there was a span of 14 bases. The CDR3 sequence is 16 residues long. CDR1 LGHNA and CDR2 YSLEER come from the germline V gene. The CDR3 nucleotides read TGCGCCAGCAGCCAGCTAACGGGAGTTCCCTACAATGAGCAGTTCTTC. Translating gives CASSQLTGVPYNEQFF.

The V call is TRBV4-2, the J call TRBJ2-1; D perhaps matches TRBD2 (6 bases). The V gene's germline CDR1 is LGHNA and CDR2 YNFKEQ. CDR3 size: 15 residues. Between the trimmed V and J ends, which lost 0 bases and 4 bases, there was a span of 10 bases. The CDR3 reads CASSQELAEYNEQFF. DNA of the CDR3: TGTGCCAGCAGCCAAGAACTAGCTGAGTACAATGAGCAGTTCTTC.

The chain has TRBV11-2 and TRBJ1-2; D is possibly TRBD1 (5 bases). In germline, CDR1 is SGHAT, CDR2 FQNNGV. The CDR3 spans 14 residues. V shed 8 bases and J shed 2 bases, with 15 bases lying between them. The DNA of the CDR3 is TGTGCCAGCGTGGGGCCAGGAAAAAACTATGGCTACACCTTC. Its protein is CASVGPGKNYGYTF.

The chain combines TRBV6-1 with TRBJ1-1; D is perhaps TRBD1 (5 bases). V lost 8 bases and J lost 0, with 16 bases in between. This CDR3 has 15 residues. Germline loops: CDR1 MNHNS, CDR2 SASEGT. The DNA of the CDR3 is TGTGCCAGCGGTCGCCCAGGGATGGTGAACACTGAAGCTTTCTTT. Amino acid sequence: CASGRPGMVNTEAFF.

The sample holds one count of this clone. At one of its ends the junction is not consistent with the germline gene, which may arise from a read error. This chain links TRBV7-6 with TRBJ2-7; possibly TRBD2 for D (5 bases). CDR1 and CDR2 from the germline V gene are SGHVS and FNYEAQ. The CDR3 loop spans 14 amino acids. CDR3 residues: CASSIAPSSYEQYF. The CDR3 nucleotides read TGTGCCAGCAGCATAGCGCCGAGCTCCTACGAGCAGTACTTC. The full variable domain, in which reference TRBV7-6 and TRBJ2-7 provide the parts outside the CDR3, is GAGVSQSPRYKVTKRGQDVALRCDPISGHVSLYWYRQALGQGPEFLTYFNYEAQQDKSGLPNDRFSAERPEGSISTLTIQRTEQRDSAMYRCASSIAPSSYEQYFGPGTRLTVT.

The rearrangement joins TRBV5-4 to TRBJ2-7; D is perhaps TRBD2 (6 bases). With 1 base removed from V and 0 bases from J, the gap between germline ends came to 8 bases. This CDR3 has 14 amino acids. Germline CDR1 reads SGHNT; CDR2 reads YYREEE (reference sequence). CDR3 in amino acids: CASSLPGDSYEQYF. In DNA, the CDR3 is TGTGCCAGCAGCTTGCCGGGAGACTCCTACGAGCAGTACTTC.

This chain links TRBV7-8 with TRBJ2-3; 10 bases line up with TRBD2. V lost 1 base and J lost 6; bases outside the gene matches: 4. The CDR3 runs to 15 residues. Germline V gene sequence: CDR1 SGHVS, CDR2 FQNEAQ. The CDR3 DNA reads as TGTGCCAGCAGCTTAGTCGCTAGCGGGAGCGATACGCAGTATTTT. This codes for CASSLVASGSDTQYF.

The chain carries TRBV29-1 and TRBJ2-7, with 11 bases identical to TRBD2. V gave up 4 bases and J gave up 3 bases; unmatched junction bases: 14. CDR3 length: 17 residues. Per the germline V gene, CDR1 is SQVTM and CDR2 is ANQGSEA. The CDR3 bases are TGCAGCGTTGTCGATAGACTAGCGGGAAACGAGGTCTACGAGCAGTACTTC. Protein sequence: CSVVDRLAGNEVYEQYF.

This rearrangement joins TRBV6-5 to TRBJ1-4; no reliable D call. CDR3 size: 15 residues. The V gene's germline CDR1 is MNHEY and CDR2 SVGAGI. With 0 bases removed from V and 4 bases from J, the gap between germline ends came to 9 bases. The CDR3 sequence: CASSYSNEINEKLFF. The CDR3 DNA sequence: TGTGCCAGCAGTTACTCGAATGAGATTAATGAAAAACTGTTTTTT.

The chain carries TRBV5-4 and TRBJ2-1, with D perhaps matching TRBD1 (6 bases). Trimming took off 0 bases at V and 5 bases at J, with 12 bases between the two ends. The CDR3 is 15 amino acids. CDR1 and CDR2 (germline): SGHNT, YYREEE (reference sequence). CDR3 DNA sequence: TGTGCCAGCAGCTTGGTTGGGGACACGAACAATGAGCAGTTCTTC. Translation gives CASSLVGDTNNEQFF.

The chain joins TRBV6-1 to TRBJ2-7; TRBD1 is a possible D gene (6 bases). Trimming removed 1 base from V and 3 bases from J, with 19 bases in between. The germline gives CDR1 MNHNS, CDR2 SASEGT. The CDR3 totals 17 residues. The CDR3, as DNA: TGTGCCAGCAGTGAAGGGGTTTCGGACAGCTTTGACTACGAGCAGTACTTC. Translating it yields CASSEGVSDSFDYEQYF.

This chain joins TRBV7-2 and TRBJ2-1, with D perhaps matching TRBD2 (6 bases). The germline gives CDR1 SGHTA, CDR2 FQGNSA. This CDR3 region has 13 residues. Trimming left V 7 bases short and J 10 bases short, with 17 bases between. The CDR3 reads CASMGTWLPEQFF. Here the CDR3 DNA reads TGTGCCAGCATGGGGACTTGGCTACCCGAGCAGTTCTTC.